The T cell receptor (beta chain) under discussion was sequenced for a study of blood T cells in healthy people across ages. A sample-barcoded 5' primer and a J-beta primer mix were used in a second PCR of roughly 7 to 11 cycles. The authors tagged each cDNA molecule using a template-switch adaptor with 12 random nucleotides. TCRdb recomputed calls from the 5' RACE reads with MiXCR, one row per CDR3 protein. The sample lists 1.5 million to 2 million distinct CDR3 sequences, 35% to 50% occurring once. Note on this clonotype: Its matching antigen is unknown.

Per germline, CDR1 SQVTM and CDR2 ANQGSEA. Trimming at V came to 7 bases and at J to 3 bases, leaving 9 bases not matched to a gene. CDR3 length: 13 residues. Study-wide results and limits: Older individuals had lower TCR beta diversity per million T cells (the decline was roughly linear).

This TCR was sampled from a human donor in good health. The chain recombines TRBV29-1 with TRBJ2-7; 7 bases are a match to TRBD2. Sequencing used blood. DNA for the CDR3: TGCAGCGCCCTGGGAGGGGAGAGCTACGAGCAGTACTTC. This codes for CSALGGESYEQYF.